Each of the 3 T cell receptor beta chains below was sequenced from the same sample in a study of cytomegalovirus exposure and HLA in healthy donors. PCR amplification relied on 60 Vbeta primers (plus 13 Jbeta primers). Assay: immunoSEQ multiplex PCR; the TCRdb copy retains only in-frame clones and omits some. The sample records around 160,000 clones, 60% to 85% being singletons. Sequencing input: PBMCs. These receptors were obtained from a woman aged 40 to 55 in good health and CMV-seropositive.

This sequence joins TRBV5-1 and TRBJ1-6, with a tentative D call TRBD1 (6 bases). V lost 6 bases, J lost 8 bases, and 9 bases lay in between. The CDR3 sequence is 12 residues long. Germline loops: CDR1 SGHRS, CDR2 YFSETQ. CDR3 in DNA: TGCGCCAGCACGACAGGTGATTCACCCCTCCACTTT. It specifies CASTTGDSPLHF.

The chain is built from TRBV28 and TRBJ1-5; the D gene is possibly TRBD1 (5 bases). Germline V lookup: CDR1 MDHEN, CDR2 SYDVKM. V was clipped by 3 bases and J by 1 base, with 13 bases between them. The CDR3 is 16 residues long. The CDR3 sequence is CASSFLTRGSNQPQHF. The CDR3 DNA reads TGTGCCAGCAGTTTTCTCACCCGGGGGAGCAATCAGCCCCAGCATTTT. The variable domain in full, completed from reference TRBV28 and TRBJ1-5, reads DVKVTQSSRYLVKRTGEKVFLECVQDMDHENMFWYRQDPGLGLRLIYFSYDVKMKEKGDIPEGYSVSREKKERFSLILESASTNQTSMYLCASSFLTRGSNQPQHFGDGTRLSIL.

The chain links TRBV5-6 to TRBJ2-1, with 7 bases lining up with TRBD1. V trimming: 3 bases; J trimming: 5 bases; junction bases outside the gene matches: 2. CDR1 is SGHDT and CDR2 is YYEEEE in the germline V gene. The CDR3 has 13 residues. The CDR3 loop is CASSSGQNNEQFF. CDR3 coding DNA: TGTGCCAGCAGCTCGGGACAGAACAATGAGCAGTTCTTC.